The 20 T cell receptor beta chains below come from one sample, sequenced in a study of CD8+ T cells in alopecia areata. Treatment meaning: oral pan-JAK inhibitor, 5-10 mg twice daily. Sequencing templates came from extracted RNA that was reverse transcribed into cDNA. The repertoire was sequenced with immunoSEQ multiplex PCR; TCRdb's copy has only in-frame clones and lacks some. The sample gives approximately 210,000 clones, 50% to 60% of which show up once; 3% to 3.5% is in the top ten. The input for sequencing was CD4+ T cells sorted from blood, taken at week 4, from a patient treated with tofacitinib. These receptors all stem from a human donor with alopecia areata.

CDR3 coding DNA: TGTGCCTGGAGTAGAAGGTTGGGGAACACTGAAGCTTTCTTT. It specifies CAWSRRLGNTEAFF. V and J are TRBV30 and TRBJ1-1; D call uncertain. V lost 2 bases, J lost 1 base, and 11 bases lay in between. Germline CDR1 reads GTSNPN; CDR2 reads SVGIG (reference sequence). The CDR3 length is 14 residues.

The chain combines TRBV11-2 with TRBJ2-5, with TRBD1 identical over 10 bases. The ends lost 0 bases at V and 5 bases at J; junction bases unmatched: 9. Germline V gene data show CDR1 as SGHAT and CDR2 as FQNNGV. This CDR3 region has 17 residues. The CDR3 DNA reads TGTGCCAGCAGCTTAGACCCGTCGACAGGGGGCTACGAGACCCAGTACTTC. Protein product: CASSLDPSTGGYETQYF.

This rearrangement joins TRBV25-1 to TRBJ2-1; D possibly corresponds to TRBD2 (6 bases). The germline CDR1 and CDR2 sequences are MGHDK and SYGVNS. The CDR3 has 14 residues. Trimming took off 4 bases at V and 9 bases at J, with 16 bases between the two ends. The CDR3 sequence is CASSVLRGQAEQFF. For the CDR3, the DNA is TGTGCCAGCAGTGTGTTGCGGGGCCAGGCTGAGCAGTTCTTC.

This clone was counted only a few times. V and J are TRBV4-1 and TRBJ1-2; D unresolved. Germline loops: CDR1 MGHRA, CDR2 YSYEKL. There are 15 residues in the CDR3. The V and J ends lost 1 base and 4 bases respectively, with 13 bases between them. The CDR3 sequence: CASSQGRETFYGYTF. In DNA form, the CDR3 reads TGCGCCAGCAGCCAAGGAAGGGAAACTTTCTATGGCTACACCTTC.

This chain joins TRBV30 and TRBJ2-7, with a tentative D call TRBD2 (6 bases). V was trimmed by 3 bases and J by 3 bases, leaving 12 bases between them. The CDR3 spans 13 residues. The germline CDR1 and CDR2 sequences are GTSNPN and SVGIG (reference sequence). DNA of the CDR3: TGTGCCTGGAGCGCCACGGGGGTCTACGAGCAGTACTTC. It yields the protein CAWSATGVYEQYF.

The V and J genes are TRBV5-1 and TRBJ2-5; perhaps TRBD1 as D (6 bases). Germline V CDR1 and CDR2: SGHRS, YFSETQ. The V end was cut by 6 bases, the J end by 2 bases, with 11 bases between. The CDR3 contains 13 residues. CDR3 region: CASNPGAQETQYF. The CDR3 DNA reads TGCGCCAGCAACCCAGGGGCTCAAGAGACCCAGTACTTC.

The chain joins TRBV4-3 to TRBJ2-5; tentative D call: TRBD2 (6 bases). CDR1 and CDR2 (germline): LGHNA, YSLEER. V lost 3 bases and J lost 4, with 9 bases in between. The CDR3 sequence is 13 residues long. CDR3 sequence: CASSQAGSETQYF. CDR3 coding DNA: TGCGCCAGCAGCCAGGCGGGGTCAGAGACCCAGTACTTC.

The rearrangement joins TRBV28 to TRBJ2-7; D is unclear. Trimming pared 3 bases from V and 3 bases from J, leaving 3 bases between. This CDR3 comprises 11 residues. CDR1 and CDR2 (germline): MDHEN, SYDVKM. The CDR3 sequence: CASSFNYEQYF. CDR3 in DNA: TGTGCCAGCAGTTTTAACTACGAGCAGTACTTC.

The CDR3: CASSLRLETQYF. The CDR3 nucleotides are TGTGCCAGCAGTCTTCGGTTGGAGACCCAGTACTTC. This chain joins TRBV28 and TRBJ2-5, with no clear D. Deletions cut 5 bases from V and 5 bases from J, with 9 bases between. Per germline, CDR1 MDHEN and CDR2 SYDVKM. CDR3 length equals 12 residues.

The rearrangement uses TRBV7-9 and TRBJ2-7; 8 nucleotides match TRBD1. Germline lookup yields CDR1 SEHNR and CDR2 FQNEAQ (reference sequence). There are 16 residues in the CDR3. V shed 5 bases and J 2 bases; nucleotides not matched to a gene: 11. The CDR3 spells CASSTTGTGSAYEQYF. The CDR3 DNA is TGTGCCAGCAGCACAACCGGGACAGGCAGCGCCTACGAGCAGTACTTC.

In its sample, this clone was seen a few times. DNA for the CDR3: TGCAGCGTTGATACCGACAGGTTAGGCGGCTACACCTTC. Its protein is CSVDTDRLGGYTF. The chain links TRBV29-1 to TRBJ1-2, with D maybe TRBD1 (6 bases). Trimming took 3 bases from V and 8 from J, leaving 16 bases between them. The CDR3 is 13 amino acids. CDR1 is SQVTM, CDR2 ANQGSEA, per germline.

Only a few counts were recorded for this clone. V usage is TRBV29-1 and J usage is TRBJ1-6; no reliable D call. The germline gives CDR1 SQVTM, CDR2 ANQGSEA. The germline V and J ends were trimmed by 5 bases and 6 bases, with 11 bases remaining between them. This CDR3 region has 13 residues. The CDR3 loop reads CSVMASRNSPLHF. The CDR3 DNA follows: TGCAGCGTTATGGCCTCCCGTAATTCACCCCTCCACTTT.

The J gene is TRBJ1-5, the V gene TRBV30, with D perhaps TRBD1 (6 bases). Germline V lookup: CDR1 GTSNPN, CDR2 SVGIG (reference sequence). Trimming left V 2 bases short and J 3 bases short, with 11 bases between. This CDR3 region has 14 residues. Here the CDR3 DNA reads TGTGCCTGGAGTCAAGGACAGTTCAATCAGCCCCAGCATTTT. Translated, it gives CAWSQGQFNQPQHF.

The V gene is TRBV2, the J gene TRBJ1-2; D unclear. The CDR3 extends over 12 amino acids. V was trimmed by 7 bases and J by 3 bases, leaving 9 bases between them. The germline V gene encodes CDR1 SNHLY and CDR2 FYNNEI. The CDR3 loop is CASTRQDYGYTF. For the CDR3, the DNA is TGTGCCAGCACCCGACAAGACTATGGCTACACCTTC. The full variable domain, with the rest looked up from reference TRBV2 and TRBJ1-2, is EPEVTQTPSHQVTQMGQEVILRCVPISNHLYFYWYRQILGQKVEFLVSFYNNEISEKSEIFDDQFSVERPDGSNFTLKIRSTKLEDSAMYFCASTRQDYGYTFGSGTRLTVV.

This clone was observed a few times. This rearrangement joins TRBV4-1 to TRBJ2-1; 12 positions match TRBD2. In germline, CDR1 is MGHRA, CDR2 YSYEKL. J gave up 0 bases and V 1 base, and 16 bases lay outside the gene matches. The CDR3 loop spans 22 amino acids. In DNA, the CDR3 is TGCGCCAGCAGCCAAGTGTTCCCGACTCTAGCGGGGGGGTCATACTCCTACAATGAGCAGTTCTTC. It specifies CASSQVFPTLAGGSYSYNEQFF.

The chain combines TRBV5-1 with TRBJ2-7, with D perhaps matching TRBD1 (6 bases). The CDR3 sequence is 14 residues long. The V gene's germline CDR1 is SGHRS and CDR2 YFSETQ. Trimming left V 0 bases short and J 4 bases short, with 11 bases between. This CDR3 is CASSLGTTGYEQYF. DNA for the CDR3: TGCGCCAGCAGCTTGGGGACGACAGGATACGAGCAGTACTTC.

CDR3 nucleotides: TGCAGCGTTGAGTGGACTAACCGCCGGAGCACAGATACGCAGTATTTT. It codes for CSVEWTNRRSTDTQYF. This chain joins TRBV29-1 and TRBJ2-3, with a tentative D call TRBD2 (6 bases). CDR3 size: 16 residues. Germline V CDR1 and CDR2: SQVTM, ANQGSEA. The germline V and J ends were trimmed by 3 bases and 0 bases, with 16 bases remaining between them.

This clone appeared a few times. The gene calls are TRBV19 and TRBJ1-1; 7 bases map to TRBD1. Germline CDR1 and CDR2: LNHDA and SQIVND (reference sequence). Trimming cost V 5 bases and J 1 base; bases outside gene matches: 4. This CDR3 comprises 14 residues. CDR3 DNA sequence: TGTGCCAGTAGTCTCGGACAGGCGAACACTGAAGCTTTCTTT. This gives the protein CASSLGQANTEAFF.

In DNA, the CDR3 is TGTGCCAGCAGCTTAGAGAGGGGCGAGCAGTACTTC. Translating it yields CASSLERGEQYF. This rearrangement joins TRBV7-9 to TRBJ2-7; D assignment may be TRBD1 or TRBD2 (5 bases each). This CDR3 comprises 12 residues. V gave up 1 base and J gave up 6 bases, with 7 bases separating them. Germline-derived CDR1 and CDR2 are SEHNR and FQNEAQ (reference sequence). Using reference TRBV7-9 and TRBJ2-7 for the parts outside the CDR3, the full variable domain is DTGVSQNPRHKITKRGQNVTFRCDPISEHNRLYWYRQTLGQGPEFLTYFQNEAQLEKSRLLSDRFSAERPKGSFSTLEIQRTEQGDSAMYLCASSLERGEQYFGPGTRLTVT.

Details on this clone: The same CDR3 is also encoded by other DNA sequences in this sample. The chain carries TRBV6-6 and TRBJ2-7; the match to TRBD1 covers 9 bases. The CDR3 consists of 14 residues. CDR1 is MNHNY, CDR2 SVGAGI, per germline (reference sequence). Germline trimming cut 0 bases from V and 4 bases from J; bases unmatched to any gene: 1. The CDR3 region is CASSYSGQGYEQYF. The CDR3 DNA reads TGTGCCAGCAGTTACTCTGGACAGGGGTACGAGCAGTACTTC.